A single sample gave rise to the 29 T cell receptor beta chains below, sequenced in a study of blood T cell repertoires in COVID-19. Sequenced by immunoSEQ multiplex PCR; TCRdb stores in-frame clones only, minus some. The data contain about 100,000 clones, about nine tenths of them singletons. The material sequenced was peripheral blood. The origin of the receptors is a man aged 50 or older with active or convalescent COVID-19.

This clone occurred once. The V call is TRBV5-1, the J call TRBJ1-1; D is possibly TRBD1 (5 bases). The CDR3 is 12 amino acids. Germline CDR1 SGHRS, CDR2 YFSETQ. Trimming stripped 7 bases from V and 4 bases from J, with 11 bases between. CDR3 in DNA: TGCGCCAGCGGGGCCTCAGGCACTGAAGCTTTCTTT. Translating gives CASGASGTEAFF.

The CDR3 region has the DNA TGTGCCAGCAGTTTACACATCAACTATGGCTACACCTTC. Translated: CASSLHINYGYTF. The V and J genes are TRBV28 and TRBJ1-2; no clear D. Germline assignment: CDR1 MDHEN and CDR2 SYDVKM. V was cut by 2 bases and J by 2 bases, with 6 bases left in between. There are 13 residues in the CDR3.

The chain carries TRBV27 and TRBJ2-1; 14 bases match TRBD2. The CDR3 runs 14 residues. Looked up from germline, CDR1 is MNHEY and CDR2 is SMNVEV (reference sequence). With V trimmed by 10 bases and J by 7 bases, 6 bases remained unmatched. DNA of the CDR3: TGTGCCACCCAGACTAGCGGGAGGGTTAATGAGCAGTTCTTC. Its translation is CATQTSGRVNEQFF.

The V gene is TRBV28, the J gene TRBJ1-4; no clear D gene. Germline CDR1 reads MDHEN; CDR2 reads SYDVKM. The CDR3 runs 14 residues. The V and J ends lost 2 bases and 8 bases respectively, with 12 bases between them. CDR3 coding DNA: TGTGCCAGCAGTTTAGGGATTCGGAGGGAAAAACTGTTTTTT. Its protein is CASSLGIRREKLFF.

V gene TRBV5-4 combines with J gene TRBJ1-4, with D perhaps TRBD1 (5 bases). Germline CDR1 reads SGHNT; CDR2 reads YYREEE (reference sequence). The V and J ends lost 0 bases and 8 bases respectively, with 14 bases between them. The CDR3 contains 15 residues. The CDR3 DNA reads TGTGCCAGCAGCTTGGACGCAGGGCCTGGGGAAAAACTGTTTTTT. Translated: CASSLDAGPGEKLFF.

This clone occurred once. The J gene is TRBJ1-1, the V gene TRBV29-1; D gene unclear. Per germline, CDR1 SQVTM and CDR2 ANQGSEA. Trimming pared 8 bases from V and 7 bases from J, leaving 20 bases between. CDR3 length equals 13 residues. The CDR3 here is CSPRKAGNGEAFF. Written as DNA, the CDR3 is TGCAGCCCTCGTAAGGCGGGAAACGGTGAAGCTTTCTTT.

This chain's CDR3 is CASSSAGGGNEQFF. The CDR3, as DNA: TGTGCCAGCAGCTCAGCGGGAGGAGGGAATGAGCAGTTCTTC. The rearrangement uses TRBV5-4 and TRBJ2-1; 9 nucleotides match TRBD2. The germline CDR1 and CDR2 sequences are SGHNT and YYREEE (reference sequence). The CDR3 is 14 residues long. Trimming removed 3 bases from V and 7 bases from J; junction bases left unmatched: 5.

V and J are TRBV7-9 and TRBJ2-7, with D hard to call. The CDR3 totals 13 residues. V lost 6 bases and J 5 bases, leaving 14 bases between the germline ends. Per the germline V gene, CDR1 is SEHNR and CDR2 is FQNEAQ (reference sequence). In DNA form, the CDR3 reads TGTGCCAGCAGGCTTTCGCTACGGGACGAGCAGTACTTC. This gives the protein CASRLSLRDEQYF.

The chain couples TRBV6-5 to TRBJ2-2; tentative D call: TRBD2 (5 bases). CDR1 is MNHEY and CDR2 is SVGAGI in the germline V gene. This CDR3 contains 14 residues. Between the trimmed V and J ends, which lost 7 bases and 5 bases, there was a span of 14 bases. This CDR3 reads CASTLREQTGELFF. The DNA for the CDR3 is TGTGCCAGCACCCTCCGGGAACAAACCGGGGAGCTGTTTTTT.

V gene TRBV5-1 combines with J gene TRBJ2-1; D possibly corresponds to TRBD1 (5 bases). Trimming pared 5 bases from V and 0 bases from J, leaving 9 bases between. This CDR3 has 14 amino acids. Per germline, CDR1 SGHRS and CDR2 YFSETQ. CDR3 in DNA: TGCGCCAGCAGGGTCAGGGACTCCTACAATGAGCAGTTCTTC. As protein: CASRVRDSYNEQFF.

V is TRBV28 and J is TRBJ1-2, with 9 bases fitting TRBD1. Germline CDR1 reads MDHEN; CDR2 reads SYDVKM. The junction had 9 bases not matched to a gene; V was cut back by 6 bases and J by 4 bases. This CDR3 is 15 amino acids long. The DNA of the CDR3 is TGTGCCAGCAGGGGGGACAGGGCCCCTGTCTATGGCTACACCTTC. Amino acids: CASRGDRAPVYGYTF.

This clone was seen only once. The chain couples TRBV6-5 to TRBJ2-5, with D tentatively TRBD1 (5 bases). The CDR3 extends over 14 amino acids. Trimming shortened V by 2 bases and J by 4 bases, and 11 bases separated the two germline ends. Per the germline V gene, CDR1 is MNHEY and CDR2 is SVGAGI. CDR3 residues: CASSYRQGGETQYF. The CDR3 coding sequence is TGTGCCAGCAGTTACAGGCAGGGTGGAGAGACCCAGTACTTC.

The chain combines TRBV19 with TRBJ2-2; 9 bases are a match to TRBD2. CDR1 and CDR2 (germline): LNHDA, SQIVND (reference sequence). The trim removed 6 bases at V and 4 bases at J, leaving 12 bases unmatched. CDR3 length equals 17 residues. CDR3 nucleotides: TGTGCCAGTAGAAATGCCGGGACTAGCCCTCTCACCGGGGAGCTGTTTTTT. This gives the protein CASRNAGTSPLTGELFF.

The rearrangement links TRBV7-2 to TRBJ2-7; TRBD2 is a possible D gene (6 bases). Trimming removed 5 bases from V and 7 bases from J, with 18 bases in between. Germline V lookup: CDR1 SGHTA, CDR2 FQGNSA. The CDR3 has 14 amino acids. CDR3 DNA sequence: TGTGCCAGCAGCCCCGGTCGGGAGTCGGTGGAGCAGTACTTC. Amino acids: CASSPGRESVEQYF.

The rearrangement uses TRBV7-8 and TRBJ2-7; D not resolved. Trimming cost V 1 base and J 5 bases, with 6 bases left between them. Germline V gene sequence: CDR1 SGHVS, CDR2 FQNEAQ. The CDR3 covers 12 residues. This CDR3 is CASSLEPDEQYF. CDR3 DNA: TGTGCCAGCAGCTTAGAGCCTGACGAGCAGTACTTC.

The CDR3 DNA reads TGCGCCAGCAGCTCGGGGGACAGGACCACTGAAGCTTTCTTT. Translated, it gives CASSSGDRTTEAFF. The rearrangement uses TRBV5-1 and TRBJ1-1; 8 nucleotides align to TRBD1. The germline CDR1 and CDR2 sequences are SGHRS and YFSETQ. V shed 3 bases, J shed 4 bases, and the junction held 5 bases outside the gene matches. This CDR3 spans 14 amino acids.

This rearrangement joins TRBV19 to TRBJ1-1, with D possibly being TRBD1 (6 bases). Trimming cost V 6 bases and J 4 bases, with 15 bases left between them. Germline loops: CDR1 LNHDA, CDR2 SQIVND (reference sequence). The CDR3 loop spans 14 amino acids. This CDR3 is CASRAQGDGTEAFF. The CDR3 coding sequence is TGTGCCAGTAGGGCACAGGGTGACGGCACTGAAGCTTTCTTT.

V and J are TRBV4-3 and TRBJ2-1, with 9 nucleotides matching TRBD1. Germline values: CDR1 LGHNA, CDR2 YSLEER. The CDR3 has 15 residues. The V segment lost 4 bases and the J segment 9 bases; nucleotides outside the gene matches: 10. The CDR3 bases are TGCGCCAGCAGCCTCCTACTGGAGGGACAGGGTGAGCAGTTCTTC. Translating gives CASSLLLEGQGEQFF.

This clone was counted only a few times. The V gene is TRBV15, the J gene TRBJ1-4; weak D call: TRBD1 (5 bases). The V gene's germline CDR1 is LNHNV and CDR2 YYDKDF (reference sequence). Trimming stripped 1 base from V and 0 bases from J, with 12 bases between. The CDR3 covers 17 residues. The CDR3 region has the DNA TGTGCCACCAGCAGAGGGGGCCCGGTTGCAACTAATGAAAAACTGTTTTTT. Translation gives CATSRGGPVATNEKLFF. Combining the CDR3 with reference TRBV15 and TRBJ1-4 gives the whole variable domain DAMVIQNPRYQVTQFGKPVTLSCSQTLNHNVMYWYQQKSSQAPKLLFHYYDKDFNNEADTPDNFQSRRPNTSFCFLDIRSPGLGDTAMYLCATSRGGPVATNEKLFFGSGTQLSVL.

The chain couples TRBV16 to TRBJ1-5; 9 bases align to TRBD1. V shed 6 bases, J shed 7 bases, and the junction held 7 bases outside the gene matches. The CDR3 covers 14 residues. Germline lookup yields CDR1 KGHSY and CDR2 FQNENV. CDR3 coding DNA: TGTGCCAGCAGTCTACAGGGGGCTGGACAGCCCCAGCATTTT. It yields the protein CASSLQGAGQPQHF.

This clone occurred a few times. The V and J genes are TRBV5-1 and TRBJ2-6, with no clear D. Germline V lookup: CDR1 SGHRS, CDR2 YFSETQ. The CDR3 consists of 15 residues. Trimming took 2 bases from V and 0 from J, leaving 6 bases between them. CDR3 nucleotide sequence: TGCGCCAGCAGCTTCGCGAGCTCTGGGGCCAACGTCCTGACTTTC. It specifies CASSFASSGANVLTF.

The CDR3 coding sequence is TGTGCCAGCAGCTTGGAGACAGGGTACTACGAGCAGTACTTC. Translation gives CASSLETGYYEQYF. The chain couples TRBV7-8 to TRBJ2-7; the match to TRBD1 covers 7 bases. CDR1 and CDR2 from the germline V gene are SGHVS and FQNEAQ. The J segment lost 3 bases and the V segment lost 3 bases, leaving 5 bases of the junction unmatched. This CDR3 is 14 amino acids long.

This clone occurred once. The rearrangement links TRBV5-1 to TRBJ2-7, with TRBD2 matching over 12 bases. The trim removed 0 bases at V and 6 bases at J, leaving 7 bases unmatched. CDR3 length equals 16 residues. The germline V gene has CDR1 SGHRS and CDR2 YFSETQ. CDR3 loop: CASSLAPSGRALEQYF. The DNA for the CDR3 is TGCGCCAGCAGCTTGGCTCCTAGCGGGAGGGCCCTCGAGCAGTACTTC.

The chain combines TRBV9 with TRBJ2-7, with D tentatively TRBD1 (7 bases). The CDR3 is made up of 15 amino acids. Between the trimmed V and J ends, which lost 4 bases and 2 bases, there was a span of 16 bases. Germline V gene sequence: CDR1 SGDLS, CDR2 YYNGEE. CDR3 DNA sequence: TGTGCCAGCAGCTCGTCCGACAGGGAGGCCTACGAGCAGTACTTC. Translation: CASSSSDREAYEQYF.

The chain combines TRBV27 with TRBJ2-7; 11 positions agree with TRBD2. V trimming: 5 bases; J trimming: 2 bases; junction bases outside the gene matches: 5. This CDR3 region has 15 residues. Germline CDR1 reads MNHEY; CDR2 reads SMNVEV (reference sequence). The CDR3 loop reads CASSTSTSGTYEQYF. The CDR3 region has the DNA TGTGCCAGCAGTACATCGACTAGCGGGACCTACGAGCAGTACTTC.

The chain couples TRBV7-9 to TRBJ1-6, with D possibly TRBD1 on 6 matching bases. Germline-derived CDR1 and CDR2 are SEHNR and FQNEAQ (reference sequence). V was shortened by 5 bases and J by 5 bases, with 13 bases between the two germline ends. The CDR3 is 15 residues long. The CDR3 DNA is TGTGCCAGCAGCGAATCGGGACATAATAATTCACCCCTCCACTTT. This gives the protein CASSESGHNNSPLHF.

The chain couples TRBV6-5 to TRBJ2-2; D may be TRBD1 (5 bases). The CDR3 sequence is 13 residues long. Trimming took 5 bases from V and 5 from J, leaving 9 bases between them. The germline CDR1 and CDR2 sequences are MNHEY and SVGAGI. This chain's CDR3 is CASSRQITGELFF. CDR3 sequence (DNA): TGTGCCAGCAGTAGACAGATAACCGGGGAGCTGTTTTTT.

J is TRBJ1-6 and V is TRBV18; D possibly corresponds to TRBD1 (5 bases). The CDR3 consists of 18 residues. V gave up 1 base and J gave up 3 bases, with 16 bases separating them. Germline V gives CDR1 KGHSH, CDR2 LQKENI. This CDR3 reads CASSPQRLTGVYNSPLHF. CDR3 nucleotide sequence: TGTGCCAGCTCACCACAGCGATTAACAGGTGTCTATAATTCACCCCTCCACTTT.

CDR3 sequence reads: CAWGRPWSGNTIYF. The DNA for the CDR3 is TGTGCCTGGGGGAGGCCTTGGTCGGGAAACACCATATATTTT. V usage is TRBV30 and J usage is TRBJ1-3; no clear D gene. V was pared by 5 bases and J by 4 bases, with 15 bases between. Germline CDR1 and CDR2: GTSNPN and SVGIG (reference sequence). This CDR3 has 14 residues.